Listed below are T cell receptor beta chains from one sample, sequenced in a study of cytotoxic CD8 clonotypes in ibrutinib-treated CLL. Clones were sequenced by immunoSEQ multiplex PCR, and TCRdb holds only the in-frame ones, with some missing. The sample includes 160,000 or so clones, over 65% of them seen just once. Sequences were derived from PBMCs, sampled after 12 months of ibrutinib treatment. These receptors were taken from a human donor with chronic lymphocytic leukemia. CDR3s include the opening cysteine and the closing phenylalanine or tryptophan. D genes are given only for firm matches. Some rows have no size entry. The others give once, few or many, or a class for an expanded clone.

TRBJ2-2,-,TRBV28,-,CASSIRRGLTGELFF,TGTGCCAGCAGTATACGACGGGGGCTTACCGGGGAGCTGTTTTTT
TRBJ1-1,once,TRBV6-6,-,CASSYLAANTEAFF,TGTGCCAGCAGTTATTTGGCCGCGAACACTGAAGCTTTCTTT
TRBJ1-2,few,TRBV2,TRBD1,CASSVRQGARGYTF,TGTGCCAGCAGTGTGAGACAGGGGGCGAGGGGCTACACCTTC
TRBJ2-1,-,TRBV28,TRBD2,CASSSPGLADGGEQFF,TGTGCCAGCAGTTCCCCGGGACTAGCGGATGGGGGTGAGCAGTTCTTC
TRBJ1-3,-,TRBV5-4,TRBD1,CASSSGQTSGNTIYF,TGTGCCAGCAGTTCGGGACAGACTTCTGGAAACACCATATATTTT
TRBJ2-7,-,TRBV7-8,-,CASSSTRGAGQYF,TGTGCCAGCAGCTCGACTAGAGGGGCCGGGCAGTACTTC
TRBJ1-1,-,TRBV4-3,TRBD1,CASSHGTGVLNTEAFF,TGCGCCAGCAGCCATGGGACAGGGGTTCTGAACACTGAAGCTTTCTTT
TRBJ2-1,-,TRBV19,TRBD2,CASNSIAGDFFYEQFF,TGTGCCAGTAATTCCATAGCGGGAGATTTTTTTTATGAGCAGTTCTTC
TRBJ2-7,-,TRBV30,TRBD1,CAWTAGGFGEQYF,TGTGCCTGGACGGCAGGGGGCTTTGGCGAGCAGTACTTC
TRBJ2-3,-,TRBV28,TRBD2,CASSSGGDTQYF,TGTGCCAGCAGCTCGGGGGGAGATACGCAGTATTTT
TRBJ2-3,-,TRBV14,-,CASSPSGVTDTQYF,TGTGCCAGCAGCCCCAGTGGGGTCACAGATACGCAGTATTTT
TRBJ2-3,-,TRBV5-4,TRBD2,CASSLGGGSTDTQYF,TGTGCCAGCAGCTTGGGCGGGGGTAGCACAGATACGCAGTATTTT
TRBJ1-2,-,TRBV2,TRBD1,CASSEDRDSRYTF,TGTGCCAGCAGTGAGGATAGGGACAGTCGCTACACCTTC
TRBJ1-5,-,TRBV6-5,-,CASSYNGLSNQPQHF,TGTGCCAGCAGTTATAACGGGCTTAGCAATCAGCCCCAGCATTTT
TRBJ2-7,few,TRBV7-2,-,CASSFLGSDEQYF,TGTGCCAGCAGCTTTCTAGGATCGGACGAGCAGTACTTC
TRBJ1-2,-,TRBV6-5,TRBD1,CASNRGRGYTF,TGTGCCAGTAACAGGGGTAGGGGCTACACCTTC
TRBJ2-1,-,TRBV11-3,TRBD2,CASSLGTSGANSAEQFF,TGTGCCAGCAGCTTAGGGACTAGCGGGGCTAATAGTGCTGAGCAGTTCTTC
TRBJ1-4,-,TRBV2,TRBD1,CASRRGDRGNEKLFF,TGTGCCAGCAGAAGAGGGGACAGGGGAAATGAAAAACTGTTTTTT
TRBJ1-1,-,TRBV15,-,CATSRDVTEAFF,TGTGCCACCAGCAGAGATGTCACTGAAGCTTTCTTT
TRBJ1-2,-,TRBV11-3,-,CASSLEFASRGVDGYTF,TGTGCCAGCAGCTTAGAATTTGCGAGTAGGGGAGTAGATGGCTACACCTTC
TRBJ2-1,-,TRBV7-2,-,CASSLDLLTNNEQFF,TGTGCCAGCAGCTTAGACCTCCTAACCAACAATGAGCAGTTCTTC
TRBJ1-1,once,TRBV6-5,-,CASSYRRGSPNTEAFF,TGTGCCAGCAGTTATAGGCGGGGAAGCCCCAACACTGAAGCTTTCTTT
TRBJ1-2,-,TRBV28,-,CASSRIGGYGYTF,TGTGCCAGCAGCCGGATTGGGGGCTATGGCTACACCTTC
TRBJ2-2,-,TRBV10-3,-,CAIRGGSNTGELFF,TGTGCCATCAGGGGCGGATCGAACACCGGGGAGCTGTTTTTT
TRBJ2-3,-,TRBV2,TRBD2,CASRADPGLAGTLRTDTQYF,TGTGCCAGCAGAGCTGATCCGGGACTAGCGGGAACCCTGCGCACAGATACGCAGTATTTT
TRBJ2-3,-,TRBV9,-,CASSVVRGGFTDTQYF,TGTGCCAGCAGCGTAGTTCGGGGAGGTTTCACAGATACGCAGTATTTT
TRBJ1-6,-,TRBV27,-,CASMARGRLNSPLHF,TGTGCCAGCATGGCTCGGGGGCGCCTTAATTCACCCCTCCACTTT
TRBJ2-3,-,TRBV2,TRBD2,CASSMGGGQDTQYF,TGTGCCAGCAGCATGGGGGGAGGGCAAGATACGCAGTATTTT
TRBJ2-1,-,TRBV7-2,TRBD2,CASSWGGTSGNSYNEQFF,TGTGCCAGCAGTTGGGGGGGGACTAGCGGAAACTCCTACAATGAGCAGTTCTTC